Listed below are T cell receptor beta chains from one sample, sequenced in a study of resident and recirculating memory T cells in vitiligo. The assay was immunoSEQ multiplex PCR, and TCRdb's table has in-frame clones only and misses some. This table has 75,000 to 95,000 clones, roughly 94% appearing once. The sample taken for sequencing was blood. These receptors were taken from a male donor with vitiligo. The CDR3 runs from the conserved cysteine through the conserved F or W. A D gene is named only where the DNA matches it firmly. Some rows mark clone size as missing; the rest say once, few, many or name a class of expanded clone.

TRBJ1-2	.	TRBV9	.	TGTGCCAGCAGCGTAGGGGGCGGCCGTGGTGATGGCTACACCTTC	CASSVGGGRGDGYTF
TRBJ2-5	.	TRBV28	.	TGTGCCAGCAGACCACTAACAGGGGGGGGCGAGACCCAGTACTTC	CASRPLTGGGETQYF
TRBJ1-1	.	TRBV5-1	TRBD1	TGCGCCAGCAGCTCGACAGGGGAGAGGGGCACTGAAGCTTTCTTT	CASSSTGERGTEAFF
TRBJ2-2	.	TRBV7-3	TRBD1	TGTGCCAGCAGCTCACAGGGGACGAACACCGGGGAGCTGTTTTTT	CASSSQGTNTGELFF
TRBJ1-1	.	TRBV6-6	.	TGTGCCAGCAGGGCGCAGGGGTTGACTGAAGCTTTCTTT	CASRAQGLTEAFF
TRBJ1-5	.	TRBV28	.	TGTGCCAGCACCTCCGCGGGGGGCGGACAGCCCCAGCATTTT	CASTSAGGGQPQHF
TRBJ2-6	few	TRBV7-2	.	TGTGCCAGCAGCTCCCAAGTTGCTCGCGCTGGGGCCAACGTCCTGACTTTC	CASSSQVARAGANVLTF
TRBJ2-7	.	TRBV28	TRBD1	TGTGCCAGCGGGAGACAGGGCTTAACCTACGAGCAGTACTTC	CASGRQGLTYEQYF
TRBJ1-2	.	TRBV28	TRBD1	TGTGCCAGCAGCTGGACAGGGTCCTATGGCTACACCTTC	CASSWTGSYGYTF
TRBJ2-5	.	TRBV11-2	.	TGTGCCAGCAGCTTAGATCACGGCAGGGTCGAGACCCAGTACTTC	CASSLDHGRVETQYF
TRBJ2-1	once	TRBV27	.	TGTGCCAGCAGTCCCCCCGCGAGCCTTAACAATGAGCAGTTCTTC	CASSPPASLNNEQFF
TRBJ2-7	.	TRBV18	TRBD2	TGTGCCAGCTCACCAGGACTAGCGACATCCTACGAGCAGTACTTC	CASSPGLATSYEQYF
TRBJ2-3	.	TRBV9	TRBD2	TGTGCCAGCAGCGTAATTGCGGGAGGGCCTTCGACAGATACGCAGTATTTT	CASSVIAGGPSTDTQYF
TRBJ2-1	few	TRBV7-8	.	TGTGCCAGCAAGTCGCGAGACTCTCGTAATGAGCAGTTCTTC	CASKSRDSRNEQFF
TRBJ2-1	.	TRBV27	.	TGTGCCAGCAGTTTGAGCGGAGGATTTTCCTACAATGAGCAGTTCTTC	CASSLSGGFSYNEQFF
TRBJ2-3	.	TRBV5-1	.	TGCGCCAGCAGCTATAGCGGAGCGGAGACAGATACGCAGTATTTT	CASSYSGAETDTQYF
TRBJ1-3	.	TRBV4-3	TRBD1	TGCGCCAGCAGCCACACAGGGGGAGCTGGAAACACCATATATTTT	CASSHTGGAGNTIYF
TRBJ2-1	.	TRBV27	TRBD2	TGTGCCAGCAGTAGGCTCAGTAGCGGGAGTGGGAATGAGCAGTTCTTC	CASSRLSSGSGNEQFF
TRBJ2-1	.	TRBV11-2	TRBD1	TGTGCCAGCGCCAGGACAGGGGGCTACAATGAGCAGTTCTTC	CASARTGGYNEQFF
TRBJ2-5	.	TRBV9	TRBD1	TGTGCCAGCAGCGCGACAGGGGTATTAGAGACCCAGTACTTC	CASSATGVLETQYF
TRBJ2-1	.	TRBV4-1	.	TGCGCCAGCAGCCAAGTAGCCTCTCCGGACTACAATGAGCAGTTCTTC	CASSQVASPDYNEQFF
TRBJ1-4	.	TRBV6-5	.	TGTGCCAGCAGTTACTCTGGACAGCAAAATGAAAAACTGTTTTTT	CASSYSGQQNEKLFF
TRBJ1-5	.	TRBV6-5	.	TGTGCCAGCAGTGCCAACAGGGATGACCGCCAGCCCCAGCATTTT	CASSANRDDRQPQHF
TRBJ2-7	.	TRBV5-1	.	TGCGCCAGCAGCTTGGGGGGCCACGAGCAGTACTTC	CASSLGGHEQYF
TRBJ2-7	.	TRBV5-1	TRBD1	TGCGCCAGCAGCTTCCGACAGGGTGAATACGAGCAGTACTTC	CASSFRQGEYEQYF
TRBJ2-7	.	TRBV15	TRBD1	TGTGCCACCAGCAGAGATCTAGGACAGGGGGCCGAGCAGTACTTC	CATSRDLGQGAEQYF
TRBJ2-7	.	TRBV27	TRBD2	TGTGCCAGCAGCCACCCTAGCGGGGCCCCTTATGAGCAGTACTTC	CASSHPSGAPYEQYF
TRBJ1-3	.	TRBV21-1	.	TGTGCCAGCAGCAAAAGGGGGGGGGCTGGAAACACCATATATTTT	CASSKRGGAGNTIYF
TRBJ2-1	.	TRBV11-2	TRBD2	TGTGCCAGCAGCTTACCCGGGGGGACTGGGGTGTTCTTC	CASSLPGGTGVFF
TRBJ1-2	.	TRBV9	TRBD1	TGTGCCAGCAGCGTAGGGCCGGGACAGGTAGAGGATGGCTACACCTTC	CASSVGPGQVEDGYTF
TRBJ2-7	.	TRBV15	.	TGTGCCACCAGCACAAGCGGGACATTGTACGAGCAGTACTTC	CATSTSGTLYEQYF
TRBJ2-1	few	TRBV2	TRBD1	TGTGCCAGGACTGGGACAGGGTCGGGCAATGAGCAGTTCTTC	CARTGTGSGNEQFF
TRBJ2-1	.	TRBV6-5	TRBD2	TGTGCCAGCAGTTACTCCGCTAGCGGATCCTACAATGAGCAGTTCTTC	CASSYSASGSYNEQFF
TRBJ2-7	.	TRBV19	.	TGTGCCAGTAGTGCAGGGGCAAGGTACGAGCAGTACTTC	CASSAGARYEQYF
TRBJ2-7	.	TRBV28	TRBD1	TGTGCCAGCAGTTTATGGGGACAGGGGGCTGTCGAGCAGTACTTC	CASSLWGQGAVEQYF
TRBJ2-2	.	TRBV28	.	TGTGCCAGCAGTTTATGGACAGTTAACACCGGGGAGCTGTTTTTT	CASSLWTVNTGELFF
TRBJ2-1	.	TRBV6-1	TRBD2	TGTGCCAGCAGTGAACGCCCTAACGTGGGTAGCGGGAGGGCCAAGAATGAGCAGTTCTTC	CASSERPNVGSGRAKNEQFF
TRBJ2-1	once	TRBV28	.	TGTGCCAGCAGTCCTCACAGGGAGCAGTTCTTC	CASSPHREQFF
TRBJ1-3	.	TRBV18	TRBD1	TGTGCCAGCTTCCGACAGGGGGCGAACCCTCTTTCTGGAAACACCATATATTTT	CASFRQGANPLSGNTIYF
TRBJ2-2	.	TRBV18	TRBD2	TGTGCCAGCTCACCCCCGGGGGGGCTGCACACCGGGGAGCTGTTTTTT	CASSPPGGLHTGELFF
TRBJ1-1	.	TRBV28	.	TGTGCCAGCAGTTTGCAGGGGATCGCGTACACTGAAGCTTTCTTT	CASSLQGIAYTEAFF
TRBJ1-2	.	TRBV27	TRBD1	TGTGCCAGCAGGACAGGGGTAGGGTATGGCTACACCTTC	CASRTGVGYGYTF
TRBJ1-3	.	TRBV7-2	TRBD1	TGTGCCAGCAGCGACAGGGCCGGCGGAAACACCATATATTTT	CASSDRAGGNTIYF
TRBJ2-7	.	TRBV5-3	.	TGTGCCAGAAGCCCGACAGTTGGGGTCTACGAGCAGTACTTC	CARSPTVGVYEQYF
TRBJ2-7	.	TRBV27	.	TGTGCCAGCAGTTTATCTCACAGCCTCTCCTACGAGCAGTACTTC	CASSLSHSLSYEQYF
TRBJ1-2	.	TRBV2	TRBD1	TGTGCCAGCAGTGAAACCCGACAGGGGTATGGCTACACCTTC	CASSETRQGYGYTF
TRBJ2-7	.	TRBV7-2	TRBD2	TGTGCCAGCAGCTCGCTAGCGGCACGGGGGGACGAGCAGTACTTC	CASSSLAARGDEQYF
TRBJ1-5	once	TRBV19	TRBD1	TGTGCCAGTAGGACAAGCGGACAGGGCAATCAGCCCCAGCATTTT	CASRTSGQGNQPQHF
TRBJ1-4	.	TRBV28	TRBD1	TGTGCCAGCAGTCCCACAGGGGTTGAAAAACTGTTTTTT	CASSPTGVEKLFF
TRBJ1-4	once	TRBV19	TRBD1	TGTGCCAGTAGTTATCACAGGGGGCCCGGTCGGTCTAATGAAAAACTGTTTTTT	CASSYHRGPGRSNEKLFF
TRBJ2-3	.	TRBV27	.	TGTGCCAGCAGTTTAAGAGGGACTACAGATACGCAGTATTTT	CASSLRGTTDTQYF
TRBJ2-5	.	TRBV15	.	TGTGCCACCGCCAGACTACCTCTCCAAGAGACCCAGTACTTC	CATARLPLQETQYF
TRBJ2-7	.	TRBV27	TRBD2	TGTGCCAGCAGTTGGCGACTGACTAGCGTCTACTCCTACGAGCAGTACTTC	CASSWRLTSVYSYEQYF
TRBJ2-7	.	TRBV5-1	TRBD1	TGCGCCAGCAGCTTGGGACAGGGCGGCGAGCAGTACTTC	CASSLGQGGEQYF
TRBJ1-3	.	TRBV28	.	TGTGCCAGCGGGGTAGGGGCTGGAAACACCATATATTTT	CASGVGAGNTIYF
TRBJ2-7	.	TRBV27	TRBD2	TGTGCCAGCAGTTTAATGCGGGAGTCTCCCTACGAGCAGTACTTC	CASSLMRESPYEQYF
TRBJ1-1	.	TRBV7-9	.	TGTGCCAGCAGCTTAACAGGCATGAACACTGAAGCTTTCTTT	CASSLTGMNTEAFF